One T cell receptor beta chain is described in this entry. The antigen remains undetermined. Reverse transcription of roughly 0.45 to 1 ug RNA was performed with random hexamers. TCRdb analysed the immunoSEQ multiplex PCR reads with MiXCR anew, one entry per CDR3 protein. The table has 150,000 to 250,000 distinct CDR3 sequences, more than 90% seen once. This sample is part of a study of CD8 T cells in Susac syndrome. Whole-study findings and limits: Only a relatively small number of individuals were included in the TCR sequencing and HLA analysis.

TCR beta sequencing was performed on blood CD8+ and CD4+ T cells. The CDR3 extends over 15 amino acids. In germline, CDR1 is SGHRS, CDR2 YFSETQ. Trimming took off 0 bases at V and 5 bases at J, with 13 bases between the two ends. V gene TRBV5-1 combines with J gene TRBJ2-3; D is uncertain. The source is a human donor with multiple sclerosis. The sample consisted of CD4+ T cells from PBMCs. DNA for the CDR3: TGCGCCAGCAGCTTGGCCCGCCCACAAGTAGATACGCAGTATTTT. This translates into CASSLARPQVDTQYF.